This T cell receptor (beta chain) was captured by sequencing in a study of T-cell reconstitution after alpha-beta-depleted transplantation in children. Study-wide results and caveats: By one year post-transplant, T-cell counts and diversity largely arose from T cells that were newly produced. In some patients, recipient T cells and intrathymic progenitors surviving conditioning explained high day-60 diversity. At around two months after transplant, the alpha-beta T cells were reportedly derived from several hundred expanded clones that came from non-depleted graft cells.

This clonotype was counted at least ten times. Its antigen is unidentified. TCRbeta library preparation incorporated unique molecular identifiers. TCRdb reanalysed the PCR reads using MiXCR and keeps one entry per CDR3 protein. In the table there are around 670,000 distinct CDR3 sequences, 13% of which are singletons. This material consisted of PBMCs, taken before TCRalphabeta/CD19-depleted stem cell transplant. The clonotype was recovered from a girl aged 2 to 10 with congenital amegakaryocytic thrombocytopenia, due to receive a stem cell transplant.

The CDR3 loop reads CSAPDTSLREKLFF. The CDR3 DNA is TGCAGTGCTCCTGACACCTCATTAAGGGAAAAACTGTTTTTT. This rearrangement joins TRBV20-1 to TRBJ1-4; no reliable D call. V lost 5 bases to trimming and J lost 8 bases, with 18 bases between them. Germline lookup yields CDR1 DFQATT and CDR2 SNEGSKA (reference sequence). CDR3 length: 14 amino acids.